A selection of T cell receptor beta chains follows, all from one sample in a study of T cells in Graves' hyperthyroidism and ophthalmopathy. TCRdb reanalysed the multiplex PCR reads using MiXCR and keeps one entry per CDR3 protein. Of approximately 620,000 distinct CDR3 sequences listed, 16% are singletons. Sample: blood. These receptors came from a woman in her 40s with Graves' ophthalmopathy. Each CDR3 is given with its conserved first and last residue. Each record gives: V gene, J gene, D gene, clone size, CDR3 DNA, CDR3 protein. D genes are given only for firm matches. Rows give clone size only sometimes, using once, few, many, or a class for an expanded clone.

>TRBV15|TRBJ1-5|.|.
TGTGCCACCAGCAGAGATCAAGGGGTGAACAATCAGCCCCAGCATTTT
CATSRDQGVNNQPQHF
>TRBV28|TRBJ2-5|.|many
TGTGCCAGCAGTTCTTACATGGAAGAGACCCAGTACTTC
CASSSYMEETQYF
>TRBV30|TRBJ1-4|.|.
TGTGCCTGGAGTGTACGGGGGGCAAAAGAAAAACTGTTTTTT
CAWSVRGAKEKLFF
>TRBV7-3|TRBJ2-1|TRBD2|many
TGTGCCAGCAGCTTAACGGCACTAGCGGGACACGAGCAGTTCTTC
CASSLTALAGHEQFF
>TRBV29-1|TRBJ1-1|TRBD1|few
TGCAGCGTTTCTGGACAGGCCTTTACTGAAGCTTTCTTT
CSVSGQAFTEAFF
>TRBV5-5|TRBJ2-6|.|few
TGTGCCAGCAGCTTTGCACCCGAGCTTATCTCTGGGGCCAACGTCCTGACTTTC
CASSFAPELISGANVLTF
>TRBV28|TRBJ1-2|.|many
TGTGCCACCGGAAGGTACGGCTACACCTTC
CATGRYGYTF
>TRBV28|TRBJ2-6|.|.
TGTGCCAGCAGGTCCCGGATAGGGGCTGGGGCCAACGTCCTGACTTTC
CASRSRIGAGANVLTF
>TRBV12-3/TRBV12-4|TRBJ2-1|.|many
TGTGCCAGCAGTGGGGGGCTCTACAATGAGCAGTTCTTC
CASSGGLYNEQFF
>TRBV24-1|TRBJ2-2|TRBD1|.
TGTGCCACCAGTGATTTCGGGACAGGGAACACCGGGGAGCTGTTTTTT
CATSDFGTGNTGELFF
>TRBV20-1|TRBJ2-3|TRBD2|.
TGCAGTGCTCATTCTCCCCTAGCGGGAGGGGGAGATACGCAGTATTTT
CSAHSPLAGGGDTQYF
>TRBV5-1|TRBJ2-2|.|many
TGCGCCAGCAGCTTGATGACAGGTAGCACCGGGGAGCTGTTTTTT
CASSLMTGSTGELFF
>TRBV12-3/TRBV12-4|TRBJ1-4|.|.
TGTGCCAGCAGCCTCGGGCTTACGTCAACTAATGAAAAACTGTTTTTT
CASSLGLTSTNEKLFF
>TRBV5-1|TRBJ2-7|TRBD1|.
TGCGCCAGCAGCTTTCGGACAGGGGGGAATGGCGAGCAGTACTTC
CASSFRTGGNGEQYF